This TCR beta chain was sequenced during a study of memory CD4+ T cells and cytomegalovirus serostatus. Single viable CD3+CD4+CD8-CD45RO+ cells were sorted as the memory CD4+ T cells. Serum IgG to CMV pp150, pp28, p38 and p52 defined serostatus. Total CD4+ T cells were enriched by CD4 positive selection. Sequenced by immunoSEQ multiplex PCR; TCRdb stores in-frame clones only, minus some. The sample has 61,000 or so clones; around 82% are singletons. Sample: memory CD4+ T cells from blood. This clonotype was obtained from an adult in good health and CMV-seronegative. Some clones in this sample may be carry-over from other donors' samples.

Written as DNA, the CDR3 is TGTGCCAGCAGCTTCCCGACCGCCAGGGAGACCCAGTACTTC. This sequence encodes CASSFPTARETQYF. The chain links TRBV7-6 to TRBJ2-5, with D unresolved. Trimming left V 3 bases short and J 5 bases short, with 13 bases between. The germline V gene has CDR1 SGHVS and CDR2 FNYEAQ. CDR3 size: 14 residues.